This T cell receptor beta chain was sequenced in a study of T-cell reconstitution after alpha-beta-depleted transplantation in children. Trimming took off 6 bases at V and 5 bases at J, with 10 bases between the two ends. This CDR3 comprises 13 residues. This clonotype was counted many times. Preparing the TCRbeta library involved the use of unique molecular identifiers. From the PCR reads, TCRdb called clonotypes with MiXCR, one entry per CDR3 protein. The table records 490,000 or so distinct CDR3 sequences, under 15% of them present only once. The chain employs TRBV12-3 or TRBV12-4 and TRBJ2-2; D is undetermined. Source: PBMCs from the stem cell graft donor, taken from the stem cell graft. The TCR originated in a human donor who donated a stem cell graft to a child with combined immunodeficiency. CDR3 sequence: CASRSFSTGELFF. The CDR3 region has the DNA TGTGCCAGCAGGAGCTTTAGTACCGGGGAGCTGTTTTTT.